The rows below give T cell receptor beta chains drawn from one sample of a study of identical twins. TCRdb independently ran MiXCR on the 5' RACE reads; one entry per CDR3 protein. The profile covers 400,000 to 550,000 distinct CDR3 sequences, with less than 25% appearing a single time and around 3% taken by the ten largest. This same sample was also part of a study on T cells expressing NK-cell markers.

Sequences were obtained from CD4+ T cells sorted from blood. The receptors were sampled from a woman younger than 30 in good health. Both conserved end residues are part of each CDR3. A D gene is named only where the DNA matches it firmly. The size of a clone is reported for some rows only, either as once, few or many, or as a class for expanded clones.

CDR3: CASNPEGSGQYF
DNA: TGTGCCAGCAATCCCGAGGGGTCGGGGCAGTACTTC
V: TRBV2
size: few
D: -
J: TRBJ2-7
length: 12

CDR3: CASSSRTSDTGELVF
DNA: TGCGCCAGCAGCAGCCGGACTAGCGACACCGGGGAGCTGGTTTTT
V: TRBV5-1
size: -
D: TRBD2
J: TRBJ2-2
length: 15

CDR3: CASSSKALGAGDPYEQYF
DNA: TGCGCCAGCAGCTCGAAGGCTTTGGGGGCAGGGGATCCCTACGAGCAGTACTTC
V: TRBV5-1
size: -
D: -
J: TRBJ2-7
length: 18

CDR3: CASSFDLGRDEQFF
DNA: TGTGCCAGCAGTTTTGATCTGGGGCGCGATGAGCAGTTCTTC
V: TRBV12-3/TRBV12-4
size: few
D: -
J: TRBJ2-1
length: 14

CDR3: CASTPRGGIRYNEQFF
DNA: TGCGCCAGCACCCCACGGGGCGGGATTCGCTACAATGAGCAGTTCTTC
V: TRBV10-2
size: -
D: -
J: TRBJ2-1
length: 16

CDR3: CASSASQETQYF
DNA: TGTGCCAGCAGCGCAAGTCAGGAGACCCAGTACTTC
V: TRBV12-3/TRBV12-4
size: -
D: -
J: TRBJ2-5
length: 12

CDR3: CASSQVSGSTDTQYF
DNA: TGCGCCAGCAGCCAAGTAAGCGGGAGCACAGATACGCAGTATTTT
V: TRBV4-3
size: -
D: -
J: TRBJ2-3
length: 15

CDR3: CASENGAEGRDTQYF
DNA: TGTGCCAGCGAAAACGGGGCGGAGGGCCGCGATACGCAGTATTTT
V: TRBV28
size: -
D: -
J: TRBJ2-3
length: 15

CDR3: CATSRDRFEQYF
DNA: TGTGCCACCAGCAGAGACAGGTTCGAGCAGTACTTC
V: TRBV15
size: -
D: -
J: TRBJ2-7
length: 12

CDR3: CASRRTGIDTGELFF
DNA: TGTGCCAGCAGGAGGACAGGGATAGACACCGGGGAGCTGTTTTTT
V: TRBV6-2/TRBV6-3
size: few
D: TRBD1
J: TRBJ2-2
length: 15

CDR3: CASSPTPNYGYTF
DNA: TGTGCCAGCAGCCCTACACCAAACTATGGCTACACCTTC
V: TRBV9
size: few
D: -
J: TRBJ1-2
length: 13

CDR3: CASSEGGGGAAYEQYF
DNA: TGTGCCAGCAGTGAAGGCGGGGGGGGAGCCGCCTACGAGCAGTACTTC
V: TRBV6-1
size: -
D: TRBD2
J: TRBJ2-7
length: 16

CDR3: CSAGGGTGVPEQYF
DNA: TGCAGTGCAGGGGGAGGGACAGGGGTCCCCGAGCAGTACTTC
V: TRBV20-1
size: few
D: TRBD1
J: TRBJ2-7
length: 14

CDR3: CASSPLGPVGYGYTF
DNA: TGTGCCAGCAGTCCTTTAGGACCTGTAGGGTATGGCTACACCTTC
V: TRBV6-2/TRBV6-3
size: -
D: -
J: TRBJ1-2
length: 15

CDR3: CASSLGLADEQYF
DNA: TGTGCCAGCAGCCTGGGACTAGCGGACGAGCAGTACTTC
V: TRBV14
size: -
D: TRBD2
J: TRBJ2-7
length: 13

CDR3: CSARGYTAFQETQYF
DNA: TGCAGTGCTAGAGGATATACGGCTTTCCAAGAGACCCAGTACTTC
V: TRBV20-1
size: -
D: -
J: TRBJ2-5
length: 15

CDR3: CASSLYGSGANVLTF
DNA: TGTGCCAGCAGCTTGTATGGCTCTGGGGCCAACGTCCTGACTTTC
V: TRBV5-6
size: few
D: -
J: TRBJ2-6
length: 15

CDR3: CAISGPGPGTEAFF
DNA: TGTGCCATCAGTGGGCCCGGGCCGGGGACTGAAGCTTTCTTT
V: TRBV10-3
size: -
D: -
J: TRBJ1-1
length: 14

CDR3: CSVAGTLSYEQYF
DNA: TGCAGCGTTGCCGGGACTCTCTCCTACGAGCAGTACTTC
V: TRBV29-1
size: few
D: -
J: TRBJ2-7
length: 13

CDR3: CATSRDGLKSGDVPDTQYF
DNA: TGTGCCACCAGCAGAGATGGGTTGAAATCGGGGGACGTTCCAGATACGCAGTATTTT
V: TRBV15
size: -
D: -
J: TRBJ2-3
length: 19

CDR3: CASSPQGTVSSYEQYF
DNA: TGTGCCAGCTCACCACAGGGGACGGTGAGCTCCTACGAGCAGTACTTC
V: TRBV18
size: -
D: -
J: TRBJ2-7
length: 16

CDR3: CATSDLREQFF
DNA: TGTGCCACCAGTGATTTGCGAGAGCAGTTCTTC
V: TRBV24-1
size: -
D: -
J: TRBJ2-1
length: 11

CDR3: CASSRLAGELNEQFF
DNA: TGTGCCAGCTCAAGACTAGCGGGGGAGCTCAATGAGCAGTTCTTC
V: TRBV18
size: -
D: TRBD2
J: TRBJ2-1
length: 15

CDR3: CSPRGGLGTIYF
DNA: TGCAGCCCCCGTGGGGGGCTTGGCACCATATATTTT
V: TRBV20-1
size: -
D: -
J: TRBJ1-3
length: 12

CDR3: CSVVVPAKNIQYF
DNA: TGCAGCGTTGTAGTCCCGGCCAAAAACATTCAGTACTTC
V: TRBV29-1
size: few
D: -
J: TRBJ2-4
length: 13

CDR3: CASRDRDSSGNTIYF
DNA: TGTGCCAGCAGGGACAGGGACTCCTCTGGAAACACCATATATTTT
V: TRBV12-3/TRBV12-4
size: -
D: TRBD1
J: TRBJ1-3
length: 15

CDR3: CASTDLCGEQFF
DNA: TGTGCCAGCACAGACCTCTGCGGAGAGCAGTTCTTC
V: TRBV6-8
size: -
D: -
J: TRBJ2-1
length: 12

CDR3: CASSPEPTATGELFF
DNA: TGTGCCAGCAGCCCCGAACCGACAGCCACCGGGGAGCTGTTTTTT
V: TRBV7-2
size: -
D: -
J: TRBJ2-2
length: 15

CDR3: CASSQAGTDGQPQHF
DNA: TGTGCCAGCAGCCAGGCAGGGACTGACGGTCAGCCCCAGCATTTT
V: TRBV3-1
size: -
D: -
J: TRBJ1-5
length: 15

CDR3: CASSLILAGTDTQYF
DNA: TGTGCCAGCAGCCTGATACTAGCGGGCACAGATACGCAGTATTTT
V: TRBV25-1
size: once
D: TRBD2
J: TRBJ2-3
length: 15

CDR3: CASQNNRDSEVAYF
DNA: TGTGCCAGTCAGAATAACCGGGACTCCGAGGTGGCGTACTTC
V: TRBV2
size: many
D: -
J: TRBJ2-7
length: 14

CDR3: CASSTRTGGSYNEQFF
DNA: TGTGCCAGCAGCACCCGGACAGGGGGCTCCTACAATGAGCAGTTCTTC
V: TRBV7-2
size: -
D: TRBD1
J: TRBJ2-1
length: 16

CDR3: CASSYVRSAGTEAFF
DNA: TGCGCCAGCAGCTACGTGCGGTCAGCGGGCACTGAAGCTTTCTTT
V: TRBV5-1
size: few
D: -
J: TRBJ1-1
length: 15

CDR3: CSAEPGLSTYEQYF
DNA: TGCAGTGCTGAACCGGGACTTTCGACCTACGAGCAGTACTTC
V: TRBV20-1
size: -
D: -
J: TRBJ2-7
length: 14

CDR3: CSAGPGRAHYGYTF
DNA: TGCAGTGCTGGCCCTGGGAGGGCCCACTATGGCTACACCTTC
V: TRBV20-1
size: few
D: -
J: TRBJ1-2
length: 14

CDR3: CASSPRGGAEAFF
DNA: TGTGCCAGCAGTCCCCGCGGGGGGGCTGAAGCTTTCTTT
V: TRBV7-9
size: many
D: -
J: TRBJ1-1
length: 13

CDR3: CASRLTHGTGRETQYF
DNA: TGTGCCAGCAGACTAACCCATGGGACAGGGAGAGAGACCCAGTACTTC
V: TRBV12-3/TRBV12-4
size: few
D: TRBD1
J: TRBJ2-5
length: 16

CDR3: CASSSSTGSKGYTF
DNA: TGTGCCAGCAGCTCTTCGACAGGGAGTAAGGGCTACACCTTC
V: TRBV12-3/TRBV12-4
size: few
D: TRBD1
J: TRBJ1-2
length: 14

CDR3: CASSLAWRSTDTQYF
DNA: TGTGCCAGCAGCTTGGCGTGGAGAAGCACAGATACGCAGTATTTT
V: TRBV5-6
size: -
D: -
J: TRBJ2-3
length: 15

CDR3: CAIRDLWGYTF
DNA: TGTGCCATCAGGGATCTTTGGGGCTACACCTTC
V: TRBV10-3
size: -
D: -
J: TRBJ1-2
length: 11

CDR3: CASSRLTNTAPYEQHF
DNA: TGTGCCAGCAGCCGCCTGACTAATACAGCCCCCTACGAGCAGCACTTC
V: TRBV14
size: -
D: -
J: TRBJ2-7
length: 16

CDR3: CSARRQGLTEAFF
DNA: TGCAGTGCTAGGCGACAGGGTCTCACTGAAGCTTTCTTT
V: TRBV20-1
size: few
D: TRBD1
J: TRBJ1-1
length: 13

CDR3: CATSDRGSRQDEQFF
DNA: TGTGCCACCAGTGACCGGGGATCCCGACAGGATGAGCAGTTCTTC
V: TRBV24-1
size: few
D: -
J: TRBJ2-1
length: 15

CDR3: CATSDPGGADTQYF
DNA: TGTGCCACCAGTGACCCCGGGGGCGCAGATACGCAGTATTTT
V: TRBV24-1
size: few
D: -
J: TRBJ2-3
length: 14

CDR3: CATSRDKANYGYTF
DNA: TGTGCCACCAGCAGAGATAAAGCTAACTATGGCTACACCTTC
V: TRBV15
size: few
D: -
J: TRBJ1-2
length: 14

CDR3: CSVAHNEQFF
DNA: TGCAGCGTTGCCCACAATGAGCAGTTCTTC
V: TRBV29-1
size: -
D: -
J: TRBJ2-1
length: 10

CDR3: CASSLRAAGLNYGYTF
DNA: TGTGCCAGCAGCTTGAGGGCGGCAGGACTGAACTATGGCTACACCTTC
V: TRBV5-5
size: -
D: -
J: TRBJ1-2
length: 16

CDR3: CASSLGVHRGDEQFF
DNA: TGCGCCAGCAGCTTGGGGGTACATAGAGGCGATGAGCAGTTCTTC
V: TRBV5-1
size: -
D: -
J: TRBJ2-1
length: 15

CDR3: CASSYTGDRFQETQYF
DNA: TGTGCCAGCAGTTACACGGGAGACAGGTTCCAAGAGACCCAGTACTTC
V: TRBV6-5
size: few
D: -
J: TRBJ2-5
length: 16

CDR3: CATSDHSGGGADTQYF
DNA: TGTGCCACCAGTGATCATAGCGGGGGCGGGGCAGATACGCAGTATTTT
V: TRBV24-1
size: few
D: TRBD2
J: TRBJ2-3
length: 16

CDR3: CASTSASNEKLFF
DNA: TGTGCCAGCACTTCGGCGTCTAATGAAAAACTGTTTTTT
V: TRBV12-3/TRBV12-4
size: -
D: -
J: TRBJ1-4
length: 13

CDR3: CASSSLPRLAGGADTQYF
DNA: TGTGCCAGCAGCTCGCTACCGAGACTAGCGGGGGGGGCAGATACGCAGTATTTT
V: TRBV11-2
size: once
D: TRBD2
J: TRBJ2-3
length: 18

CDR3: CASTWQGTGGRNEQFF
DNA: TGTGCCAGCACCTGGCAGGGGACAGGAGGAAGGAATGAGCAGTTCTTC
V: TRBV5-4
size: few
D: TRBD1
J: TRBJ2-1
length: 16

CDR3: CASSSSGWSTNEQFF
DNA: TGTGCCAGCAGCTCTAGCGGGTGGAGTACGAATGAGCAGTTCTTC
V: TRBV6-1
size: few
D: TRBD2
J: TRBJ2-1
length: 15

CDR3: CASSVLAGGTGELFF
DNA: TGTGCCAGCAGTGTACTAGCGGGAGGCACCGGGGAGCTGTTTTTT
V: TRBV2
size: -
D: TRBD2
J: TRBJ2-2
length: 15

CDR3: CSADGAGIRYEQFF
DNA: TGCAGTGCTGATGGTGCAGGTATAAGGTATGAGCAGTTCTTC
V: TRBV20-1
size: -
D: -
J: TRBJ2-1
length: 14

CDR3: CSVLGDRAYNEQFF
DNA: TGCAGCGTTCTCGGGGACAGAGCCTACAATGAGCAGTTCTTC
V: TRBV29-1
size: -
D: TRBD1
J: TRBJ2-1
length: 14

CDR3: CSAITRDRVGNEQFF
DNA: TGCAGTGCTATAACCCGGGACAGGGTCGGCAATGAGCAGTTCTTC
V: TRBV20-1
size: once
D: TRBD1
J: TRBJ2-1
length: 15

CDR3: CASSPQSMRGTSYEQYF
DNA: TGTGCCAGCAGCCCCCAGAGTATGCGGGGGACCTCCTACGAGCAGTACTTC
V: TRBV3-1
size: once
D: TRBD2
J: TRBJ2-7
length: 17

CDR3: CASSKGRGPQLKYNEQFF
DNA: TGTGCCAGCAGCAAAGGTCGCGGGCCCCAGCTAAAATACAATGAGCAGTTCTTC
V: TRBV21-1
size: -
D: -
J: TRBJ2-1
length: 18